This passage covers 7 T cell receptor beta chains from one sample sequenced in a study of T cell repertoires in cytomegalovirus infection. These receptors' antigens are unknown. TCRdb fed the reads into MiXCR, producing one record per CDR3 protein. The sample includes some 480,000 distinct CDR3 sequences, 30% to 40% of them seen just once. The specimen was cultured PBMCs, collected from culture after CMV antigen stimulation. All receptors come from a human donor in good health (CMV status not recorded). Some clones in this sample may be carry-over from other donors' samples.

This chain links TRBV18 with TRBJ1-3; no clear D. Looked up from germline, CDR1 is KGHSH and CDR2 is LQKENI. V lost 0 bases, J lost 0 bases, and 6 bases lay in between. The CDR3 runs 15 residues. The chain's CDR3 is CASSPPSSSGNTIYF. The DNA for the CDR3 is TGTGCCAGCTCACCACCTTCTTCCTCTGGAAACACCATATATTTT.

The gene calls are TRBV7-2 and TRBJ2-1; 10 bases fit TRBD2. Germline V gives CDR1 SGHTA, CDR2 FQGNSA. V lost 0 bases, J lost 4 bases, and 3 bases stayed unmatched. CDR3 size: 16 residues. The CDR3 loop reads CASSLATSGLYNEQFF. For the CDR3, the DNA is TGTGCCAGCAGCTTAGCGACTAGCGGGTTATACAATGAGCAGTTCTTC.

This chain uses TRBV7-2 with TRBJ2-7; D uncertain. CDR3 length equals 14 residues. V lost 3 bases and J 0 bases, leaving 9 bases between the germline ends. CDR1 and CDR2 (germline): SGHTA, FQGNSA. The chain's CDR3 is CASSLGPGSYEQYV. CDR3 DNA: TGTGCCAGCAGCTTGGGTCCGGGCTCCTACGAGCAGTACGTC.

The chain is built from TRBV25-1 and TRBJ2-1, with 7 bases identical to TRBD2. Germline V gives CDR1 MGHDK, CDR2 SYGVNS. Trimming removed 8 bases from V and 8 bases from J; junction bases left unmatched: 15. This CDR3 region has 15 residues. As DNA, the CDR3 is TGTGCCAGCCTCCCATGGGACTACGTGGAGGATGAGCAGTTCTTC. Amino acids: CASLPWDYVEDEQFF.

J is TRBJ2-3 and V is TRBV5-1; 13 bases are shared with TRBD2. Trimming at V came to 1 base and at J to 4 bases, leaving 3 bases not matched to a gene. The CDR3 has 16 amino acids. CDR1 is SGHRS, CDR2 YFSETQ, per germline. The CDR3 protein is CASSLRTSGRPDTQYF. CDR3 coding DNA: TGCGCCAGCAGCTTGCGGACTAGCGGGAGACCAGATACGCAGTATTTT.

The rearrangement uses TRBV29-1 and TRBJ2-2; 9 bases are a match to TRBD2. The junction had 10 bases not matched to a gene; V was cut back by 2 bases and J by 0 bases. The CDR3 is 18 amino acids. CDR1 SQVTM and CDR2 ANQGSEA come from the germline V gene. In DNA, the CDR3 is TGCAGCGTTGAATTAGCGGGAGTGGCCCTCGCGAACACCGGGGAGCTGTTTTTT. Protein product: CSVELAGVALANTGELFF.

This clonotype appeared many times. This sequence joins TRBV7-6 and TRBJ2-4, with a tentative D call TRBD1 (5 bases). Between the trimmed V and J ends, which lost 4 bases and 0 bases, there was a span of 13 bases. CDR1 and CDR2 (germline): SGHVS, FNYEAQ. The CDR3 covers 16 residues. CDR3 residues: CASSSPWTLAKNIQYF. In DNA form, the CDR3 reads TGTGCCAGCAGCTCCCCATGGACACTAGCCAAAAACATTCAGTACTTC.